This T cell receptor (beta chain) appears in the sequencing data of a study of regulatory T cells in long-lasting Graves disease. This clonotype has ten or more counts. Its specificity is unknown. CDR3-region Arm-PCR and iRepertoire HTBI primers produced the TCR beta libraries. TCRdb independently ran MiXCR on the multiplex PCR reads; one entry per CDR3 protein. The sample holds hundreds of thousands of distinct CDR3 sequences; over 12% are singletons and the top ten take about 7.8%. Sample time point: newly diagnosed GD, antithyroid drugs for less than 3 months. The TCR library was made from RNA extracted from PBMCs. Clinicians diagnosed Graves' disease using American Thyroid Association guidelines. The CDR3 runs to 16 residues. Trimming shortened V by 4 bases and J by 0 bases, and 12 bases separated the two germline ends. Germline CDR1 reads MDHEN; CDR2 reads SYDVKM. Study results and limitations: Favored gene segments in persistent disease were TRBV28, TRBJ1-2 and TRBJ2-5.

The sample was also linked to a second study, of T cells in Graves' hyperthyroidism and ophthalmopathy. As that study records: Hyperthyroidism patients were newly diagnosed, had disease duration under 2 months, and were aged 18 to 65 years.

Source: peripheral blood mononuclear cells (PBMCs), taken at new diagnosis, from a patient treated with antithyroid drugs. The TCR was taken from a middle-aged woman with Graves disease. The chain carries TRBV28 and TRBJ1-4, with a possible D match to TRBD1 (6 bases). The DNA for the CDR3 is TGTGCCAGCAGTTCCCGGGGGCCCGCAACTAATGAAAAACTGTTTTTT. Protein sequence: CASSSRGPATNEKLFF. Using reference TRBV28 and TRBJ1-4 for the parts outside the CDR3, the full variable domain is DVKVTQSSRYLVKRTGEKVFLECVQDMDHENMFWYRQDPGLGLRLIYFSYDVKMKEKGDIPEGYSVSREKKERFSLILESASTNQTSMYLCASSSRGPATNEKLFFGSGTQLSVL.